These T cell receptor beta chains were read from a single sample in a study of T cells in narcolepsy. Profiled with immunoSEQ multiplex PCR; TCRdb holds only in-frame clones, not every one. The data contain about 30,000 clones, roughly four fifths of them singletons. The sample was CD45RA- memory CD4+ T cells from PBMCs. The source of these receptors is a human donor with narcolepsy. Both conserved end residues are part of each CDR3. The D gene is left open where the match is weak.

TRBJ1-5,TRBV4-1,TRBD1,CASSSQGAGNQPQHF
TRBJ1-1,TRBV18,.,CASSQLTGGNTEAFF
TRBJ2-5,TRBV12-5,.,CASGLRRVPQETQYF
TRBJ2-3,TRBV5-6,.,CASTQTKGDTQYF
TRBJ2-5,TRBV11-2,.,CASRLLPGFGAQYF
TRBJ2-7,TRBV28,TRBD1,CASSWTGLPYEQYF
TRBJ1-3,TRBV18,.,CASSPVGGYGNTIYF
TRBJ2-5,TRBV5-5,.,CASSPGPLIQETQYF
TRBJ2-6,TRBV18,.,CASSPPGAGANVLTF
TRBJ2-3,TRBV11-2,.,CASSLDPSSARTQYF
TRBJ2-6,TRBV1,.,CTSSQDRGLAGAGANVLTF
TRBJ1-2,TRBV4-2,.,CASSQDYTGSGYTF
TRBJ2-1,TRBV27,.,CASSFAYEQFF
TRBJ2-1,TRBV4-1,.,CASSQDRRAAYNEQFF
TRBJ1-1,TRBV5-1,TRBD1,CASSWGQAAEAFF
TRBJ2-7,TRBV6-5,.,CASSLVAGYYEQYF
TRBJ2-5,TRBV2,.,CASKDWYQETQYF
TRBJ1-2,TRBV6-1,.,CASSSDMYGYTF
TRBJ1-5,TRBV7-2,.,CASSLGGARPQHF
TRBJ1-5,TRBV19,.,CASSINVLQPQHF